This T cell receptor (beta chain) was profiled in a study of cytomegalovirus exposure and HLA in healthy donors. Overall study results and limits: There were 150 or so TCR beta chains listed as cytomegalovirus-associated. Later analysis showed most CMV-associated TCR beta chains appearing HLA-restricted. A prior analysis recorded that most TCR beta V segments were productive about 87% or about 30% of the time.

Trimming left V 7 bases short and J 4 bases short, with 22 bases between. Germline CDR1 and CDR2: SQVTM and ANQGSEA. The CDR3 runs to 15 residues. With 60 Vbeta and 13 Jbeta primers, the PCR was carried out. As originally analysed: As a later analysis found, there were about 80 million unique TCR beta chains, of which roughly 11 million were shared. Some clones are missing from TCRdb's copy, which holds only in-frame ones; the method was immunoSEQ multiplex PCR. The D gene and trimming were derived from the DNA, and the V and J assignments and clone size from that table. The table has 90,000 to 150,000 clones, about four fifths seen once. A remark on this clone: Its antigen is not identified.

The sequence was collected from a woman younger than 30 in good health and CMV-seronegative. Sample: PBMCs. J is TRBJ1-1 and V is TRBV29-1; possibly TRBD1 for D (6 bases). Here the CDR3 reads CSAVRSGVWGTEAFF. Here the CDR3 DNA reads TGCAGCGCCGTACGTTCAGGGGTCTGGGGCACTGAAGCTTTCTTT.